The 10 T cell receptor beta chains in this list originate from one sample, sequenced in a study of cytomegalovirus exposure and HLA in healthy donors. Profiling relied on immunoSEQ multiplex PCR, and the TCRdb table lists in-frame clones only, not all of them. The data show some 170,000 clones, roughly 89% seen once. The specimen was PBMCs. The source of these receptors is a woman aged 25 to 39 in good health and CMV-seronegative.

V is TRBV7-9 and J is TRBJ1-1; D unresolved. V was shortened by 4 bases and J by 0 bases, with 6 bases between the two germline ends. The CDR3 has 13 residues. Germline V gene sequence: CDR1 SEHNR, CDR2 FQNEAQ (reference sequence). The CDR3 sequence is CASSSLLNTEAFF. The CDR3 DNA reads TGTGCCAGCAGCTCCCTACTGAACACTGAAGCTTTCTTT.

The chain carries TRBV18 and TRBJ1-5; maybe TRBD1 (5 bases). V was trimmed by 2 bases and J by 4 bases, leaving 12 bases between them. The CDR3 sequence is 15 residues long. Germline CDR1 and CDR2: KGHSH and LQKENI. The CDR3 nucleotides read TGTGCCAGCTCACCATTGGGGGGGACTAATCAGCCCCAGCATTTT. Protein: CASSPLGGTNQPQHF.

The chain couples TRBV6-1 to TRBJ1-6; TRBD1 might be the D (6 bases). There are 15 residues in the CDR3. Germline V gene sequence: CDR1 MNHNS, CDR2 SASEGT. The germline V and J ends were trimmed by 8 bases and 4 bases, with 15 bases remaining between them. For the CDR3, the DNA is TGTGCCAGCGTTAGAGACAGGACGTATAATTCACCCCTCCACTTT. Residues: CASVRDRTYNSPLHF.

This clone was found a few times. The V and J genes are TRBV6-1 and TRBJ2-7; D remains ambiguous. V lost 2 bases and J 3 bases, leaving 2 bases between the germline ends. The length of the CDR3 is 11 residues. Looked up from germline, CDR1 is MNHNS and CDR2 is SASEGT. The CDR3 reads CASSEYYEQYF. CDR3 nucleotides: TGTGCCAGCAGTGAATACTACGAGCAGTACTTC.

V usage is TRBV19 and J usage is TRBJ1-3; TRBD1 agrees at 9 bases. J was trimmed by 3 bases and V by 3 bases; bases with no gene match: 6. The CDR3 length is 16 residues. The germline V gene encodes CDR1 LNHDA and CDR2 SQIVND (reference sequence). The chain's CDR3 is CASSMHRGPDGNTIYF. In nucleotides, the CDR3 is TGTGCCAGTAGTATGCACAGGGGGCCAGATGGAAACACCATATATTTT.

The chain is built from TRBV4-1 and TRBJ1-2; 7 nucleotides match TRBD1. CDR1 is MGHRA, CDR2 YSYEKL, per germline. The CDR3 runs 19 residues. V shed 5 bases and J 0 bases; nucleotides not matched to a gene: 18. The CDR3: CASSGGGTEKQITNYGYTF. The CDR3 DNA reads as TGCGCCAGCAGCGGTGGGGGGACAGAGAAACAGATAACTAACTATGGCTACACCTTC.

The chain links TRBV6-5 to TRBJ1-2; a possible D gene is TRBD1 (5 bases). The CDR3 contains 14 residues. V was pared by 6 bases and J by 5 bases, with 16 bases between. The germline CDR1 and CDR2 sequences are MNHEY and SVGAGI. CDR3 protein: CASRAQWRGYGYTF. CDR3 nucleotide sequence: TGTGCCAGCAGGGCCCAGTGGAGGGGATATGGCTACACCTTC.

The chain combines TRBV2 with TRBJ2-3; D is ambiguous. Trimming removed 7 bases from V and 2 bases from J, with 7 bases in between. CDR3 size: 12 residues. Per the germline V gene, CDR1 is SNHLY and CDR2 is FYNNEI. The CDR3 nucleotides read TGTGCCAGCATGGCGGACACAGATACGCAGTATTTT. Translation: CASMADTDTQYF.

This clone was picked up one time. J is TRBJ1-1 and V is TRBV4-2, with 7 bases identical to TRBD1. The length of the CDR3 is 15 residues. Per the germline V gene, CDR1 is LGHNA and CDR2 is YNFKEQ. After removal of 3 bases from V and 0 bases from J, the junction contained 4 bases not matched to a gene. In DNA form, the CDR3 reads TGTGCCAGCAGCCAGGCGACAGGGATGAACACTGAAGCTTTCTTT. Amino acids: CASSQATGMNTEAFF.

This chain links TRBV7-9 with TRBJ2-3; the D is unclear. The CDR3 totals 15 residues. The germline V and J ends were trimmed by 0 bases and 3 bases, with 10 bases remaining between them. Germline assignment: CDR1 SEHNR and CDR2 FQNEAQ (reference sequence). The DNA for the CDR3 is TGTGCCAGCAGCTTAGCGTGGAGAGAGACAGATACGCAGTATTTT. Protein product: CASSLAWRETDTQYF. Full variable domain (remainder filled in from reference TRBV7-9 and TRBJ2-3): DTGVSQNPRHKITKRGQNVTFRCDPISEHNRLYWYRQTLGQGPEFLTYFQNEAQLEKSRLLSDRFSAERPKGSFSTLEIQRTEQGDSAMYLCASSLAWRETDTQYFGPGTRLTVL.